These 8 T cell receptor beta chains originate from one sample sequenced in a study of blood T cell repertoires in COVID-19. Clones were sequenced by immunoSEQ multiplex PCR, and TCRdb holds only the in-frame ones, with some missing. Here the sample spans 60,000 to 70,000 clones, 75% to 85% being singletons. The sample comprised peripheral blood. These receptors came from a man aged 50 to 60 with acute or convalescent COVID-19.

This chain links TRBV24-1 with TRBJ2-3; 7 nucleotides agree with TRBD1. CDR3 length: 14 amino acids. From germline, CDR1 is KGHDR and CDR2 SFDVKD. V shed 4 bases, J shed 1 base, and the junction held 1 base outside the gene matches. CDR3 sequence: CATSDQGGTDTQYF. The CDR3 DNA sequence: TGTGCCACCAGTGACCAGGGGGGCACAGATACGCAGTATTTT.

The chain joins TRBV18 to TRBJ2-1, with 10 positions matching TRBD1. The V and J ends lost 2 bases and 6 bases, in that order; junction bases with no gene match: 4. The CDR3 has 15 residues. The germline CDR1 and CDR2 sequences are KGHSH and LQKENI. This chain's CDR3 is CASSPGDRGFNEQFF. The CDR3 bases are TGTGCCAGCTCACCAGGGGACAGGGGTTTCAATGAGCAGTTCTTC.

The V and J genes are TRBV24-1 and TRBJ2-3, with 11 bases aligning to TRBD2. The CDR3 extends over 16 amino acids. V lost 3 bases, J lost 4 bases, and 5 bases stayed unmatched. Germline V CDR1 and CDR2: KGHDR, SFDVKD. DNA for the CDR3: TGTGCCACCAGTGATCCCACTAGCGGGGGTTCAGATACGCAGTATTTT. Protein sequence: CATSDPTSGGSDTQYF.

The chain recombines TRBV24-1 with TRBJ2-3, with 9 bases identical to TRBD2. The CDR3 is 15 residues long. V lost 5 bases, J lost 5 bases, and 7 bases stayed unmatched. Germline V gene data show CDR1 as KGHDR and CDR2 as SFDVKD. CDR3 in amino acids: CATSVFAGGGDTQYF. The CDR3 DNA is TGTGCCACCAGTGTATTTGCGGGGGGGGGAGATACGCAGTATTTT.

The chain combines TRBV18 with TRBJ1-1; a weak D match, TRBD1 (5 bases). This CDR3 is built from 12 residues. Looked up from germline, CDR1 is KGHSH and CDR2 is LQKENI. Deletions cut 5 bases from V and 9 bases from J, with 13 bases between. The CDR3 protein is CASSTDSLKAFF. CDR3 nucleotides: TGTGCCAGCTCAACCGACAGTTTGAAAGCTTTCTTT. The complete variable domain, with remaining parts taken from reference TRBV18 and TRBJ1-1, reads NAGVMQNPRHLVRRRGQEARLRCSPMKGHSHVYWYRQLPEEGLKFMVYLQKENIIDESGMPKERFSAEFPKEGPSILRIQQVVRGDSAAYFCASSTDSLKAFFGQGTRLTVV.

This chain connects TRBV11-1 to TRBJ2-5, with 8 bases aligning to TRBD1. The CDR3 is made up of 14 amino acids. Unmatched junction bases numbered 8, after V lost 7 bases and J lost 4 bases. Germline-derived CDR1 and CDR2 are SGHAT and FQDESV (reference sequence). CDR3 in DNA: TGTGCCAGCACACCAGGGGGCTGGGGAGAGACCCAGTACTTC. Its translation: CASTPGGWGETQYF.

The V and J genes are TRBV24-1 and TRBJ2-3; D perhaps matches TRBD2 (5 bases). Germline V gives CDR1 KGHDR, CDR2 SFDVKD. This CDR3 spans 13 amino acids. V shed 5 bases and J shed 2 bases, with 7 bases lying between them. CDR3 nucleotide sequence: TGTGCCACCAGTGCCGGGGTCACAGATACGCAGTATTTT. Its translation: CATSAGVTDTQYF.

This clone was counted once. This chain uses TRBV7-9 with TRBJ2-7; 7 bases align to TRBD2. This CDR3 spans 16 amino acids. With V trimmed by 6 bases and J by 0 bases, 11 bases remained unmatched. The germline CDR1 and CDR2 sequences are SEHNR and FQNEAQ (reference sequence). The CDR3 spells CASSPLGGDSSYEQYF. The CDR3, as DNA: TGTGCCAGCAGTCCTCTGGGAGGGGATTCCTCCTACGAGCAGTACTTC.